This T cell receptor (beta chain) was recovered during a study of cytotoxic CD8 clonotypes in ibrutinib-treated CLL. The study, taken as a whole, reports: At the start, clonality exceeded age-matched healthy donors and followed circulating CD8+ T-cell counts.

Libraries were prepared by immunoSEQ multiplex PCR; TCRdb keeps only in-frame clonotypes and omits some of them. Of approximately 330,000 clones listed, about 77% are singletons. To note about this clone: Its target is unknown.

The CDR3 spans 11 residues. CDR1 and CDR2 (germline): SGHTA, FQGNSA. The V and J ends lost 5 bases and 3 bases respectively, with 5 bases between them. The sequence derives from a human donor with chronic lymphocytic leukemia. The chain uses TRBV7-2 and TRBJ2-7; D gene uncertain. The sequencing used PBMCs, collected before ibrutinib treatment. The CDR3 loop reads CASSEFYEQYF. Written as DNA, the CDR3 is TGTGCCAGCAGCGAATTCTACGAGCAGTACTTC.